The T cell receptor (beta chain) described here comes from a study of blood T cell repertoires in COVID-19. Clones were read by immunoSEQ multiplex PCR, and TCRdb kept only the in-frame ones, dropping some. Of about 36,000 clones detected, around 80% appear once; the ten largest clones hold approximately 15%. This clone was recorded a few times. Germline CDR1 and CDR2: SEHNR and FQNEAQ (reference sequence). The CDR3 spans 15 residues. J gave up 2 bases and V 5 bases, and 6 bases lay outside the gene matches. The chain uses TRBV7-9 and TRBJ1-5; the match to TRBD1 covers 7 bases. The sequence came from a man aged 65 to 79 with acute or convalescent COVID-19. The sample was peripheral blood. The CDR3 nucleotides are TGTGCCAGCAGCCCCCGGACAGGCGGCAATCAGCCCCAGCATTTT. Amino acids: CASSPRTGGNQPQHF.